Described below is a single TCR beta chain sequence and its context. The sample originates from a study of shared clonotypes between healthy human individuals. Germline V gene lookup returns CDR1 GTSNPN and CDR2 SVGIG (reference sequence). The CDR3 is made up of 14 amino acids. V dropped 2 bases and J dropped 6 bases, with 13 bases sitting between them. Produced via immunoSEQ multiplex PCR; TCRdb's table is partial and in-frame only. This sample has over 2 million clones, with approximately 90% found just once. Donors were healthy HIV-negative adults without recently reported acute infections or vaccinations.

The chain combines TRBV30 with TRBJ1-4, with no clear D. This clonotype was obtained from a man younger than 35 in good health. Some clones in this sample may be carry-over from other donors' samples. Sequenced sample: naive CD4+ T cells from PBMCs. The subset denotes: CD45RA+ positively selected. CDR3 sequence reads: CAWSHRQNYEKLFF. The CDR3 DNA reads TGTGCCTGGAGTCATCGGCAGAACTATGAAAAACTGTTTTTT. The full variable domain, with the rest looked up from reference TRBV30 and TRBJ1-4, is SQTIHQWPATLVQPVGSPLSLECTVEGTSNPNLYWYRQAAGRGLQLLFYSVGIGQISSEVPQNLSASRPQDRQFILSSKKLLLSDSGFYLCAWSHRQNYEKLFFGSGTQLSVL.